This entry lists 30 T cell receptor beta chains sequenced from one sample in a study of monozygotic twins with inflammatory bowel disease (dated by TCRdb to about 2019). The library was prepared using 5' RACE. The sequencer listed for this sample is Illumina HiSeq 2500. With the reads reprocessed by TCRdb, a single entry stands for each CDR3 protein sequence and no DNA is reported. The sample's own table lists 350,000 to 500,000 distinct CDR3 sequences. The biggest ten clones account for roughly 2.3% of the sample. The sample taken for sequencing was blood. The source of these receptors is a human donor with ulcerative colitis or Crohn's disease, or a healthy co-twin of an affected twin (not recorded which).

CDR3: CASSQEGRGGANTQYF. This sequence joins TRBV3-1 and TRBJ2-3; checking the TCRdb D call of TRBD1 is not possible without DNA. The CDR3 totals 16 residues. CDR1 is LGHDT and CDR2 is YNNKEL in the germline V gene (reference sequence).

This rearrangement joins TRBV5-1 to TRBJ2-7; the D gene TCRdb calls, TRBD1, cannot be checked with no DNA. The CDR3 has 14 residues. In germline, CDR1 is SGHRS, CDR2 YFSETQ. The CDR3 sequence: CASSYGTGSYEQYF.

The rearrangement links TRBV18 to TRBJ1-5; TCRdb proposes TRBD1, but this gene call is untestable without DNA. Germline lookup yields CDR1 KGHSH and CDR2 LQKENI. There are 14 residues in the CDR3. The CDR3: CASREDRNHQPQHF.

The chain employs TRBV11-1 and TRBJ2-3; with no DNA, the TCRdb D assignment of TRBD1 cannot be verified. The length of the CDR3 is 15 residues. The V gene's germline CDR1 is SGHAT and CDR2 FQDESV (reference sequence). The CDR3 protein is CASSLGPGRTDTQYF.

The V gene is TRBV5-6, the J gene TRBJ2-1. CDR3 size: 15 residues. CDR1 and CDR2 from the germline V gene are SGHDT and YYEEEE. CDR3 sequence: CASSYDISSYNEQFF.

The chain carries TRBV6-2 or TRBV6-3 and TRBJ2-2; the D call of TRBD2 rests on TCRdb alone, since no DNA is present to check it. From germline, CDR1 is MNHEY and CDR2 SVGEGT. The CDR3 loop spans 15 amino acids. The CDR3 is CASGAGGANTGELFF.

The V call is TRBV19, the J call TRBJ2-1; TCRdb selects TRBD1, and the lack of DNA leaves this call unchecked. This CDR3 is 12 amino acids long. Per the germline V gene, CDR1 is LNHDA and CDR2 is SQIVND (reference sequence). The chain's CDR3 is CASTGQGNEQFF.

The chain combines TRBV5-1 with TRBJ2-7; TCRdb picks TRBD2, but there is no DNA to check that call. This CDR3 has 18 amino acids. The germline CDR1 and CDR2 sequences are SGHRS and YFSETQ. CDR3 region: CASSLTAGLAGVSYEQYF. Drawing the rest from reference TRBV5-1 and TRBJ2-7, the complete variable domain is KAGVTQTPRYLIKTRGQQVTLSCSPISGHRSVSWYQQTPGQGLQFLFEYFSETQRNKGNFPGRFSGRQFSNSRSEMNVSTLELGDSALYLCASSLTAGLAGVSYEQYFGPGTRLTVT.

The chain couples TRBV9 to TRBJ2-1. Germline CDR1 SGDLS, CDR2 YYNGEE. CDR3 length: 14 residues. Here the CDR3 reads CASSVIGSNNEQFF.

The J gene is TRBJ2-1, the V gene TRBV7-3. The CDR3 consists of 12 residues. Looked up from germline, CDR1 is SGHTA and CDR2 is FQGTGA. This CDR3 is CASSLNDNEQFF.

This chain connects TRBV20-1 to TRBJ1-2; TCRdb designates TRBD1, a call that cannot be tested without DNA. CDR1 and CDR2 (germline): DFQATT, SNEGSKA (reference sequence). The CDR3 is 12 residues long. CDR3 sequence: CSARGTVYGYTF.

The chain employs TRBV6-5 and TRBJ2-1. The germline CDR1 and CDR2 sequences are MNHEY and SVGAGI. The length of the CDR3 is 16 residues. The CDR3 protein is CASSYQGPRDSNEQFF.

The rearrangement joins TRBV12-3 or TRBV12-4 to TRBJ1-2; with no DNA, the TCRdb D assignment of TRBD1 cannot be verified. This CDR3 is built from 13 residues. CDR3 region: CASNLRGLDGYTF.

The rearrangement joins TRBV7-2 to TRBJ1-5; TCRdb calls TRBD1, which cannot be checked without DNA. The germline V gene has CDR1 SGHTA and CDR2 FQGNSA. The CDR3 has 15 residues. CDR3 amino acids: CASSSGQGHNQPQHF.

J is TRBJ2-3 and V is TRBV4-1; the D call from TCRdb, TRBD1, cannot be confirmed without DNA. The CDR3 totals 14 residues. Per germline, CDR1 MGHRA and CDR2 YSYEKL. The chain's CDR3 is CAGSQGWDILTQYF.

The J gene is TRBJ2-5, the V gene TRBV3-1; TCRdb lists TRBD1, though no DNA is available to test this call. This CDR3 is built from 13 residues. Per the germline V gene, CDR1 is LGHDT and CDR2 is YNNKEL (reference sequence). The CDR3 region is CASSPGTGETQYF.

V gene TRBV20-1 combines with J gene TRBJ2-5; there is no DNA to check the TCRdb D call of TRBD2. Germline V gene lookup returns CDR1 DFQATT and CDR2 SNEGSKA (reference sequence). The CDR3 spans 13 residues. This chain's CDR3 is CSASGLVQETQYF.

This chain joins TRBV3-1 and TRBJ2-3; the D call from TCRdb, TRBD1, cannot be confirmed without DNA. CDR3 length: 15 amino acids. Germline V gene sequence: CDR1 LGHDT, CDR2 YNNKEL (reference sequence). CDR3 region: CASSQDPRGTDTQYF.

The gene calls are TRBV27 and TRBJ2-2. Germline V gives CDR1 MNHEY, CDR2 SMNVEV (reference sequence). CDR3 length: 14 amino acids. The CDR3: CASSPRPNTGELFF.

V is TRBV7-2 and J is TRBJ1-5; without DNA, the TCRdb call of TRBD1 cannot be checked. The CDR3 sequence is 16 residues long. Germline-derived CDR1 and CDR2 are SGHTA and FQGNSA. The CDR3 sequence: CASSVTGTGGNQPQHF.

This CDR3 reads CASSQEGKGGYTF. The chain joins TRBV4-2 to TRBJ1-2; checking the TCRdb D call of TRBD1 is not possible without DNA. Germline V gives CDR1 LGHNA, CDR2 YNFKEQ. The CDR3 is 13 residues long.

The V gene is TRBV5-1, the J gene TRBJ1-1. Germline loops: CDR1 SGHRS, CDR2 YFSETQ. The CDR3 contains 15 residues. The chain's CDR3 is CASSPLAGSNTEAFF.

The chain combines TRBV5-1 with TRBJ2-2. Germline V gives CDR1 SGHRS, CDR2 YFSETQ. The CDR3 loop spans 14 amino acids. The CDR3 loop reads CASSPRVNTGELFF.

This chain uses TRBV5-5 with TRBJ2-7; with no DNA, the TCRdb D assignment of TRBD1 cannot be verified. Germline-derived CDR1 and CDR2 are SGHKS and YYEKEE (reference sequence). This CDR3 comprises 13 residues. CDR3 loop: CASSGGGIDEQYF. The whole variable domain, filled in from reference TRBV5-5 and TRBJ2-7, reads DAGVTQSPTHLIKTRGQQVTLRCSPISGHKSVSWYQQVLGQGPQFIFQYYEKEERGRGNFPDRFSARQFPNYSSELNVNALLLGDSALYLCASSGGGIDEQYFGPGTRLTVT.

V usage is TRBV7-2 and J usage is TRBJ2-1; TCRdb designates TRBD1, a call that cannot be tested without DNA. The CDR3 runs 15 residues. Per germline, CDR1 SGHTA and CDR2 FQGNSA. The CDR3 loop reads CASSQGGVTNNEQFF.

This chain joins TRBV7-3 and TRBJ2-2; TCRdb returns TRBD1, unconfirmable since there is no DNA. The CDR3 is made up of 15 amino acids. CDR1 SGHTA and CDR2 FQGTGA come from the germline V gene. The CDR3 sequence: CASSLTGGNTGELFF.

V and J are TRBV30 and TRBJ1-1; TCRdb indicates TRBD1, and absent DNA this call remains unverified. The germline CDR1 and CDR2 sequences are GTSNPN and SVGIG (reference sequence). The CDR3 runs to 15 residues. CDR3 loop: CAWSLPGTRGTEAFF.

V gene TRBV14 combines with J gene TRBJ1-1; checking the TCRdb D call of TRBD1 is not possible without DNA. The germline CDR1 and CDR2 sequences are SGHDN and FVKESK. The CDR3 sequence is 14 residues long. The CDR3 loop reads CASSPARGRTEAFF.

The chain employs TRBV7-9 and TRBJ1-6. Germline loops: CDR1 SEHNR, CDR2 FQNEAQ (reference sequence). CDR3 length: 14 residues. The CDR3 loop reads CATGEASYNSPLHF.

The gene calls are TRBV18 and TRBJ2-3. Per germline, CDR1 KGHSH and CDR2 LQKENI. The CDR3 has 16 residues. The CDR3 loop reads CASSPRPDLGSDTQYF.